This record looks at one TCR beta chain sequence and its context. This clone has only one observation. No cognate antigen has been identified for it. Base-call qualities are not available, and no considerably larger clone is one nucleotide away. This record comes from a study of blood T cell repertoires in COVID-19 (TCRdb year 2020). Turning to the overall study: Samples covering the acute and convalescent phases of COVID-19 were provided by collaborators in the United States, Italy and Spain. The repertoires were released in a freely available public database intended as a resource for research on the immune response to SARS-CoV-2. Where available, HLA class I and class II types were obtained from metadata supplied by the sample provider rather than from assay-based typing. The material from the prospective study consisted of cDNA or gDNA derived from T cells, B-cell-depleted T cells, or PBMCs. The dataset comprised deeply sampled blood TCRbeta repertoires from subjects exposed to, actively infected with, or recovered from COVID-19. Samples were obtained from the ongoing ImmuneRACE study (first 160 participants) and from roughly 1,300 subjects provided by 6 global collaborators. Sample metadata almost always included a de-identified subject ID, COVID-19 status, age in years and sex. The research as a whole found: The quantity of clinical and demographic metadata differed by source and by participant and was supplied without curation.

Each collaborating institution followed its own protocols to collect whole blood in K2EDTA tubes. Collaborator samples were shipped for TCRbeta analysis as frozen whole blood, isolated PBMCs, or DNA extracted from either sample type. TCRbeta CDR3 regions were amplified from genomic DNA by means of the immunoSEQ Assay, a bias-controlled multiplex PCR. For the original study's pipeline: The number of nucleated cells in each sample was estimated by amplification of reference gene primers within the assay. To quantify the absolute abundance of each unique TCRbeta CDR3 rearrangement, sequence reads were collapsed and filtered. For each sample, productive Simpson clonality was calculated as the square root of Simpson's diversity index across productive rearrangements. What TCRdb holds here is the immuneACCESS table cut down to in-frame rearrangements. Part of the clones is not present; checked against another copy, under half of the missing clones reflect an unresolved V gene, and the others are unexplained. From that table come the V and J calls and clone size; the DNA was used to work out D and trimming. The sample yields about 37,000 clones; more than 85% were counted once. The ten largest clones capture 62% of the sample.

Sequencing was performed on peripheral blood. This TCR derives from a man aged 65-85 years with acute or convalescent COVID-19.

In nucleotide form, the sequence is TGTGCCAGCAGTTACCAGAGCGTAGCCACCACCGGGGAGCTGTTTTTT. Its amino acids are CASSYQSVATTGELFF. The sequence joins TRBV6-6 to TRBJ2-2; confidence is insufficient to name the D gene. CDR1 and CDR2 are read off the germline V gene (reference sequence) as MNHNY and SVGAGI. Including cysteine and phenylalanine, the CDR3 has 16 amino acids. This entry keeps only the CDR3 DNA: 48 bases, framed from base 1. Between the V and J ends, shortened by 2 bases and 4 bases respectively, the junction contains 14 bases.